These 26 T cell receptor delta chains came from one sample sequenced in a study of γδ T cells in repeated Plasmodium falciparum infection. Gammadelta T cells were flow-sorted from PBMC into Vgamma9/Vdelta2+ and Vdelta2-negative populations for bulk analysis. TCRdb called clones from the multiplex PCR reads again using CATT. The table has about 48,000 delta-chain clones, roughly 1.6% seen once. Sequenced material: gamma-delta T cells from blood. These receptors were taken from a pool of human donors (malaria-infected and uninfected, not separated).

About this clone itself: The protein held in TCRdb is that of a much larger clone and does not match this DNA's translation at residue 11, likely because of a read error; the protein shown is translated from the DNA. The V gene is TRDV1, the J gene TRDJ1; D is unclear. Germline-derived CDR1 and CDR2 are TSWWSYY and QGS. This CDR3 has 19 amino acids. Trimming stripped 0 bases from V and 5 bases from J, with 25 bases between. The CDR3 region is CALGELGFLRPPGMDKLIF. The CDR3 DNA reads as TGTGCTCTTGGGGAACTAGGCTTTCTACGACCCCCTGGTATGGATAAACTCATCTTT.

This clone was detected ten times or more. At one end the junction does not follow the germline gene, possibly because of a read error. This CDR3 is also generated by other DNA sequences in the sample. This chain connects TRDV2 to TRDJ3; 9 nucleotides align to TRDD3. TCRdb supplies no J gene; here it was assigned by aligning the nucleotide sequence to germline. Germline loops: CDR1 GEAIGNYY, CDR2 EKD. The length of the CDR3 is 19 residues. The CDR3 DNA is TGTGCTTGTGACACAGTGATGGGGGATAGCTCCTGGGACACCCGACAGATGTTTTTC. This sequence encodes CACDTVMGDSSWDTRQMFF.

In regard to this clone: The protein that TCRdb holds for this DNA derives from a much larger clone and differs from the translated DNA at residue 5, which likely indicates a read error; the protein shown here is translated from the DNA. The gene calls are TRDV2 and TRDJ1; TRDD3 agrees at 8 bases. In the absence of a J gene in TCRdb, the DNA was matched to germline to assign it here. This CDR3 contains 17 residues. From germline, CDR1 is GEAIGNYY and CDR2 EKD. The ends lost 3 bases at V and 0 bases at J; junction bases unmatched: 11. The CDR3 DNA reads TGTGCCTGTGACGCGTTAGCCTGGGGGACCAACACCGATAAACTCATCTTT. It yields the protein CACDALAWGTNTDKLIF.

This clone came up a few times. The translation of this DNA and the TCRdb protein of a much larger clone differ at residue 11, probably owing to a read error; the protein shown here is translated from the DNA. This chain links TRDV3 with TRDJ1; no firm D call. Germline CDR1 TVYSNPD, CDR2 GDNSRS (reference sequence). V was shortened by 2 bases and J by 4 bases, with 26 bases between the two germline ends. The CDR3 is made up of 17 amino acids. The CDR3 nucleotides are TGTGCCTTTCCTGGCCTATACCACCCTGTACAGGGCGATAAACTCATCTTT. Translating it yields CAFPGLYHPVQGDKLIF.

Of note for this clone: The mismatch at residue 11 between this DNA's translation and the TCRdb protein of a much larger clone likely reflects a read error; the protein shown is translated from the DNA. This chain links TRDV1 with TRDJ1; 12 bases agree with TRDD3. Matching the DNA to germline supplied the J gene, which TCRdb does not give. The CDR3 runs to 18 residues. Per the germline V gene, CDR1 is TSWWSYY and CDR2 is QGS. The V gene end was trimmed by 5 bases and the J gene end by 0 bases; junction bases not matched to a gene: 10. The CDR3 loop is CALGTPGGYALHTDKLIF. The CDR3 DNA is TGTGCTCTTGGGACCCCTGGGGGATACGCACTTCACACCGATAAACTCATCTTT.

In the case of this clone: The protein that TCRdb holds for this DNA derives from a much larger clone and differs from the translated DNA at residue 7, which likely indicates a read error; the protein shown here is translated from the DNA. The chain couples TRDV2 to TRDJ1, with 9 nucleotides matching TRDD3. TCRdb records no J gene; here it was assigned by comparing the DNA to germline. In germline, CDR1 is GEAIGNYY, CDR2 EKD. J lost 3 bases, V lost 3 bases, and 13 bases had no gene match. This CDR3 contains 17 residues. CDR3 DNA: TGTGCCTGTGACCCATCACACACGGGGGGATACCCCGATAAACTCATCTTT. This encodes CACDPSHTGGYPDKLIF.

The sample holds a few counts of this clone. The protein that TCRdb holds for this DNA derives from a much larger clone and differs from the translated DNA at residue 3, which likely indicates a read error; the protein shown here is translated from the DNA. This chain links TRDV1 with TRDJ1; TRDD2 matches 8 bases. Since TCRdb gives no J gene, matching the DNA to germline was used here to assign it. Trimming removed 10 bases from V and 3 bases from J; junction bases left unmatched: 31. The CDR3 sequence is 21 residues long. Germline V CDR1 and CDR2: TSWWSYY, QGS. The CDR3 is CAPVWWLPTSRWGSRADKLIF. The CDR3 DNA is TGTGCTCCTGTATGGTGGCTTCCTACTAGTCGGTGGGGGTCAAGGGCCGATAAACTCATCTTT.

Points on this clone: The TCRdb record carries a much larger clone's protein, which differs from this DNA's translation at residue 3; a read error is the likely cause, and the protein listed here is the DNA translation. This chain joins TRDV1 and TRDJ1; a possible D gene is TRDD3 (6 bases). The J gene, absent from TCRdb, was called here by matching the DNA to germline. The germline V gene has CDR1 TSWWSYY and CDR2 QGS. The CDR3 is 17 residues long. The CDR3 DNA reads TGTGCTCCTGGGGAACTCATGACCCTGGCGTACACCGATAAACTCATCTTT. Translation: CAPGELMTLAYTDKLIF.

Concerning this clone: The TCRdb record carries a much larger clone's protein, which differs from this DNA's translation at residue 10; a read error is the likely cause, and the protein listed here is the DNA translation. The chain has TRDV1 and TRDJ1; 11 nucleotides match TRDD3. No J segment appears in TCRdb, so it was assigned here by matching the sequence to germline. Trimming removed 6 bases from V and 1 base from J; junction bases left unmatched: 25. The germline V gene has CDR1 TSWWSYY and CDR2 QGS. The CDR3 totals 22 residues. CDR3 coding DNA: TGTGCTCTTGGTCTTGTTCATAGTGGAAGGGGCTGGGGGATACTGATCACCGATAAACTCATCTTT. Residues: CALGLVHSGRGWGILITDKLIF.

A note on this clone: The protein given by TCRdb reflects a much larger clone and differs at residue 11 from this DNA's translation, likely from a read error; the protein shown is the DNA's translation. The chain carries TRDV1 and TRDJ1, with 7 nucleotides matching TRDD3. After removal of 3 bases from V and 4 bases from J, the junction contained 23 bases not matched to a gene. Germline V CDR1 and CDR2: TSWWSYY, QGS. The CDR3 is 20 amino acids. This CDR3 reads CALGERTRWGTPRERDKLIF. The CDR3 DNA sequence: TGTGCTCTTGGGGAGCGAACTAGGTGGGGGACCCCCCGTGAACGCGATAAACTCATCTTT.

Details on this clone: This likely came from a read error, as a far larger clone is one base away. Different DNA sequences within this sample yield the same CDR3. The J gene is uncalled and the V gene is TRDV1; the table's D call, TRDD3, has no DNA check behind it. The CDR3 length is 18 residues. The V gene's germline CDR1 is TSWWSYY and CDR2 QGS. The CDR3 reads CALGERGRRALYTDKLIF. For the CDR3, the DNA is TGTGCTCTTGGGGAACGAGGAAGGCGAGCGCTTTACACCGATAAGCTCATCTTT.

This clone showed up many times. The chain carries TRDV2 and TRDJ1; 7 positions match TRDD3. Germline V gives CDR1 GEAIGNYY, CDR2 EKD. CDR3 size: 20 residues. V trimming: 0 bases; J trimming: 0 bases; junction bases outside the gene matches: 18. The CDR3 DNA is TGTGCCTGTGACACCGAGCGTGGAAGGGCTGGGGGCCACAACACCGATAAACTCATCTTT. Its translation: CACDTERGRAGGHNTDKLIF.

This clone was observed at least ten times. TCRdb pairs this DNA with a much larger clone's protein that differs at residue 14, likely a read error; the protein shown was translated from the DNA. This chain joins TRDV1 and TRDJ1; 9 nucleotides line up with TRDD2. Assignment of the J gene here rests on matching the DNA to germline, because TCRdb gives none. Germline CDR1 TSWWSYY, CDR2 QGS. This CDR3 has 22 residues. The J segment lost 0 bases and the V segment lost 0 bases, leaving 20 bases of the junction unmatched. The CDR3 region is CALGELPSYMGGGYSYTDKLIF. The CDR3 DNA sequence: TGTGCTCTTGGGGAACTACCTTCCTACATGGGTGGGGGTTACTCATACACCGATAAACTCATCTTT.

In this sample, this clone turned up many times. This chain connects TRDV1 to TRDJ1, with D possibly matching TRDD3 (5 bases). This CDR3 spans 18 amino acids. The V end was cut by 0 bases, the J end by 2 bases, with 19 bases between. From germline, CDR1 is TSWWSYY and CDR2 QGS. The CDR3, as DNA: TGTGCTCTTGGGGAACTAATCGCCACGGGGAAGAAGACCGATAAACTCATCTTT. Protein sequence: CALGELIATGKKTDKLIF.

This clone was detected only a few times. TCRdb attributes to this sequence the protein of a much larger clone, which differs from the DNA translation at residue 19; a read error is likely, and the protein displayed is translated from the DNA. CDR3 region: CALGEIDVGWGYWVPYTDRLIF. The CDR3 DNA reads as TGTGCTCTTGGGGAAATTGATGTGGGCTGGGGATACTGGGTTCCATACACCGATAGACTCATCTTT. The chain links TRDV1 to TRDJ1; 8 bases are a match to TRDD3. TCRdb lists no J gene, so it was determined here by aligning the DNA to germline. The V gene's germline CDR1 is TSWWSYY and CDR2 QGS. The CDR3 is 22 amino acids.

Concerning this clone: TCRdb's entry gives the protein of a much larger clone, which mismatches this DNA's translation at residue 11, likely from a read error; the protein reported here is translated from the DNA. The J gene is TRDJ1, the V gene TRDV1; D assignment may be TRDD2 or TRDD3 (5 bases each). TCRdb carries no J gene annotation; the J gene was assigned here by matching the DNA with germline. There are 25 residues in the CDR3. The germline V and J ends were trimmed by 3 bases and 1 base, with 42 bases remaining between them. Germline V gene lookup returns CDR1 TSWWSYY and CDR2 QGS. CDR3: CALGDLRPIPARMGRAYNSTDKLIF. The CDR3 DNA follows: TGTGCTCTTGGGGACTTAAGGCCCATTCCTGCGAGAATGGGGAGGGCTTATAACTCCACCGATAAACTCATCTTT.

As concerns this clone: The protein held in TCRdb is that of a much larger clone and does not match this DNA's translation at residue 5, likely because of a read error; the protein shown is translated from the DNA. The genes are TRDV1 and TRDJ1; 8 nucleotides line up with TRDD3. The J gene comes from matching the DNA to germline here; TCRdb lacks it. Germline trimming cut 4 bases from V and 0 bases from J; bases unmatched to any gene: 19. This CDR3 region has 20 residues. In germline, CDR1 is TSWWSYY, CDR2 QGS. The CDR3, as DNA: TGTGCTCTTGGGGGACTCTGCGAGTCCCCTGGGGGACCGTACACCGATAAACTCATCTTT. Protein: CALGGLCESPGGPYTDKLIF.

This clone was observed many times. The chain carries TRDV1 and TRDJ1, with TRDD3 as a possible D gene (6 bases). This CDR3 region has 17 residues. Germline V gene lookup returns CDR1 TSWWSYY and CDR2 QGS. Trimming removed 2 bases at V and 5 bases at J, with 21 bases between. CDR3 sequence (DNA): TGTGCTCTTGGGGAAAGGGCAACCTGGGGATTAAAAGATAAACTCATCTTT. This encodes CALGERATWGLKDKLIF.

On this clone: A single base is all that separates this from a far larger clone, so a read error is likely. The sample carries other DNA sequences with the same CDR3. The CDR3 here is CALGDPSFYWGIGSSYTDKLIF. The CDR3 region has the DNA TGTGCTCTTGGGGACCCTTCCTTCTACTGGGGAATAGGGTCGTCGTACACCGATAAACTCATCTTT. The chain couples TRDV1 to TRDJ1; the D call may be TRDD2 or TRDD3 (7 bases each). The V gene's germline CDR1 is TSWWSYY and CDR2 QGS. The CDR3 is made up of 22 amino acids. Trimming left V 3 bases short and J 0 bases short, with 32 bases between.

This clone was seen many times. TCRdb pairs this DNA with a much larger clone's protein that differs at residue 6, likely a read error; the protein shown was translated from the DNA. This chain links TRDV2 with TRDJ1, with 10 bases lining up with TRDD3. No J gene was available from TCRdb, and it was assigned here by a germline match of the DNA. Germline CDR1 GEAIGNYY, CDR2 EKD. J was trimmed by 0 bases and V by 0 bases; bases with no gene match: 12. The CDR3 has 19 residues. The CDR3 spells CACDTLSYGGYGYTDKLIF. The CDR3 nucleotides are TGTGCCTGTGACACCCTTTCCTACGGGGGATACGGGTACACCGATAAACTCATCTTT.

With regard to this clone: The amino acid sequence in TCRdb belongs to a much larger clone and departs from this DNA's translation at residue 5, likely a sequencing read error; the sequence shown is translated from the DNA. J is TRDJ1 and V is TRDV1; 9 nucleotides match TRDD3. The J gene, absent from TCRdb, was called here by matching the DNA to germline. With 4 bases clipped from V and 2 bases from J, the junction kept 29 bases outside the gene matches. The CDR3 is made up of 23 amino acids. Germline V lookup: CDR1 TSWWSYY, CDR2 QGS. The CDR3: CALGGLVDVPTPSWGILTDKLIF. The CDR3 nucleotides are TGTGCTCTTGGGGGACTTGTAGATGTTCCTACCCCTTCCTGGGGGATCCTGACCGATAAACTCATCTTT.

As for this clone: A far bigger clonotype differs at one base, so this is likely a read error. The same CDR3 arises from other DNA sequences in this sample as well. The chain carries TRDV3 and TRDJ1; 13 nucleotides line up with TRDD3. V lost 4 bases, J lost 2 bases, and 34 bases stayed unmatched. Germline V lookup: CDR1 TVYSNPD, CDR2 GDNSRS (reference sequence). This CDR3 comprises 24 residues. The CDR3: CASQGANSVRLVLGDTGRTDKLIF. CDR3 bases: TGTGCCTCCCAAGGAGCGAATTCGGTACGATTGGTACTGGGGGATACGGGGCGGACCGATAAACTCATCTTT.

To note about this clone: The protein given by TCRdb reflects a much larger clone and differs at residue 8 from this DNA's translation, likely from a read error; the protein shown is the DNA's translation. V and J are TRDV2 and TRDJ1; 10 positions match TRDD3. TCRdb gives no J gene; it was assigned here by matching the DNA to germline. V shed 5 bases and J 0 bases; nucleotides not matched to a gene: 23. The CDR3 contains 21 residues. CDR1 GEAIGNYY and CDR2 EKD come from the germline V gene. This CDR3 is CACVRLPGHKGDTGYTDKLIF. The CDR3 nucleotides read TGTGCCTGTGTGAGGTTACCGGGACACAAGGGGGATACGGGGTACACCGATAAACTCATCTTT.

In its sample, this clone was seen a few times. It is likely a read error: a sequence one base away is far more abundant. The same CDR3 arises from other DNA sequences in this sample as well. This chain joins TRDV1 and TRDJ1; a weak D match, TRDD3 (5 bases). TCRdb gives no J gene; it was assigned here by matching the DNA to germline. Germline CDR1 TSWWSYY, CDR2 QGS. The length of the CDR3 is 19 residues. The CDR3 region is CALGEPPGVIPQYADKLIF. The CDR3 bases are TGTGCCCTTGGGGAGCCGCCGGGGGTTATCCCCCAGTACGCCGATAAACTCATCTTT.

As concerns this clone: A far larger clone is off by one base, so a read error is likely. Distinct nucleotide sequences in the sample also encode this CDR3. This rearrangement joins TRDV3 to TRDJ1; D is perhaps TRDD3 (7 bases). Germline CDR1 and CDR2: TVYSNPD and GDNSRS (reference sequence). V lost 2 bases and J 2 bases, leaving 24 bases between the germline ends. The CDR3 has 17 residues. CDR3 region: CAFGPSPSLGATDKLIF. Written as DNA, the CDR3 is TGTGCCTTTGGCCCTTCCCCTTCCCTGGGGGCGACCGATAAACTCATCTTT. Using reference TRDV3 and TRDJ1 for the parts outside the CDR3, the full variable domain is CDKVTQSSPDQTVASGSEVVLLCTYDTVYSNPDLFWYRIRPDYSFQFVFYGDNSRSEGADFTQGRFSVKHILTQKAFHLVISPVRTEDSATYYCAFGPSPSLGATDKLIFGKGTRVTVEP.

This clone has more than one count but fewer than ten. TCRdb shows a much larger clone's protein in place of this DNA's translation, and the two differ at residues 3 and 13, likely through a read error; the protein shown is translated from the DNA. This chain connects TRAV29/DV5 to TRDJ1, with 10 bases that match TRDD3. CDR3 length: 17 amino acids. Germline V gene lookup returns CDR1 NSMFDY and CDR2 ISSIKDK. Germline trimming cut 6 bases from V and 7 bases from J; bases unmatched to any gene: 21. CDR3 nucleotides: TGTGCAGAAACGCTTCGTATAGGGGGATACGCGCGGTGTAAACTCATCTTT. Its translation is CAETLRIGGYARCKLIF. Filled out from reference TRAV29/DV5 and TRDJ1, the complete variable domain reads DQQVKQNSPSLSVQEGRISILNCDYTNSMFDYFLWYKKYPAEGPTFLISISSIKDKNEDGRFTVFLNKSAKHLSLHIVPSQPGDSAVYFCAETLRIGGYARCKLIFGKGTRVTVEP.